A selection of T cell receptor beta chains follows, all from one sample in a study of blood T cell repertoires in COVID-19. This table comes from immunoSEQ multiplex PCR, and its TCRdb copy is limited to in-frame clones, with some not included. The repertoire consists of about 290,000 clones, with roughly 91% occurring once and the leading ten covering 8.5% to 14%. Sequenced: peripheral blood. These receptors all stem from a woman in her twenties or thirties with COVID-19, enrolled during active disease. The CDR3 runs from the conserved cysteine through the conserved F or W. Fields, in order: J gene, V gene, D gene, clone size, CDR3 protein, CDR3 DNA. D genes are given only for firm matches. A row's size may be missing; if present it is once, few, many or a size class.

>TRBJ1-5|TRBV15|.|.
CATSIWAGRINQPQHF
TGTGCCACCAGCATCTGGGCGGGCAGGATAAATCAGCCCCAGCATTTT
>TRBJ1-3|TRBV6-2/TRBV6-3|.|.
CASSYTGNTIYF
TGTGCCAGCAGTTACACAGGAAACACCATATATTTT
>TRBJ1-3|TRBV6-1|.|.
CASSGPPVSWGAGNTIYF
TGTGCCAGCAGTGGACCCCCAGTAAGCTGGGGGGCTGGAAACACCATATATTTT
>TRBJ2-7|TRBV11-2|.|.
CASSLTADYEQYF
TGTGCCAGCAGCTTAACCGCAGACTACGAGCAGTACTTC
>TRBJ1-3|TRBV6-5|.|once
CASGGDGNTIYF
TGTGCCAGCGGGGGCGACGGAAACACCATATATTTT
>TRBJ2-3|TRBV5-1|TRBD2|few
CASSRITSGGAGDTQYF
TGCGCCAGCAGCAGGATAACTAGCGGGGGGGCAGGAGATACGCAGTATTTT
>TRBJ2-7|TRBV5-1|TRBD2|.
CASSYSGGAYEQYF
TGCGCCAGCAGCTATAGCGGGGGGGCCTACGAGCAGTACTTC
>TRBJ2-1|TRBV5-1|TRBD2|.
CASSGLSGGARDEQFF
TGCGCCAGCAGCGGCCTTAGCGGGGGGGCCAGGGATGAGCAGTTCTTC
>TRBJ1-2|TRBV9|.|.
CASSVGGVGQYGYTF
TGTGCCAGCAGCGTAGGGGGTGTGGGGCAGTATGGCTACACCTTC
>TRBJ2-5|TRBV7-9|.|.
CASSLIRQQETQYF
TGTGCCAGCAGCTTAATTAGACAGCAAGAGACCCAGTACTTC
>TRBJ2-7|TRBV19|.|.
CASSFWDNSYEQYF
TGTGCCAGTAGTTTTTGGGACAATTCCTACGAGCAGTACTTC
>TRBJ2-7|TRBV18|.|.
CASSRRDSNYEQYF
TGTGCCAGCTCACGACGGGACTCGAACTACGAGCAGTACTTC
>TRBJ2-7|TRBV11-2|.|.
CASSLGPVYEQYF
TGTGCCAGCAGCTTAGGCCCAGTCTACGAGCAGTACTTC
>TRBJ2-2|TRBV4-1|.|.
CASSPIRGTGELFF
TGCGCCAGCAGCCCGATCCGGGGGACCGGGGAGCTGTTTTTT
>TRBJ1-5|TRBV2|TRBD1|.
CASRGQYNQPQHF
TGTGCCAGCAGGGGACAGTATAATCAGCCCCAGCATTTT
>TRBJ1-1|TRBV18|.|.
CASSPQGGQENTEAFF
TGTGCCAGCTCACCCCAAGGTGGGCAGGAGAACACTGAAGCTTTCTTT
>TRBJ1-6|TRBV9|TRBD1|.
CAKDRVNNSPLHF
TGTGCCAAGGACAGGGTGAATAATTCACCCCTCCACTTT
>TRBJ2-5|TRBV10-3|.|.
CAISASQLETQYF
TGTGCCATCAGCGCCTCACAGCTAGAGACCCAGTACTTC
>TRBJ1-2|TRBV7-9|TRBD1|.
CASSLVGTANYGYTF
TGTGCCAGCAGCTTAGTTGGGACAGCTAACTATGGCTACACCTTC
>TRBJ2-5|TRBV15|.|.
CATSTDFDRGETQYF
TGTGCCACCAGCACAGACTTCGACCGGGGAGAGACCCAGTACTTC
>TRBJ1-6|TRBV28|TRBD1|.
CASSTPGQGYSPLHF
TGTGCCAGCAGCACTCCGGGACAGGGATATTCACCCCTCCACTTT
>TRBJ2-1|TRBV7-9|TRBD2|.
CASSSRVGLADNEQFF
TGTGCCAGCAGCTCCCGGGTGGGACTAGCCGACAATGAGCAGTTCTTC
>TRBJ1-2|TRBV28|TRBD1|.
CASSFVLDRGILNYGYTF
TGTGCCAGCAGTTTTGTATTGGACAGGGGGATCCTTAACTATGGCTACACCTTC
>TRBJ2-7|TRBV2|TRBD2|.
CASSELAGSTYEQYF
TGTGCCAGCAGTGAGCTAGCGGGGTCGACCTACGAGCAGTACTTC
>TRBJ1-2|TRBV10-3|.|.
CAISVTSDRPNYGYTF
TGTGCCATCAGCGTAACCTCGGACAGACCTAACTATGGCTACACCTTC
>TRBJ1-1|TRBV10-1|.|.
CASSFYVRQPKKQAILTEAFF
TGCGCCAGCAGTTTTTATGTCCGGCAGCCTAAGAAACAGGCAATTCTTACTGAAGCTTTCTTT
>TRBJ1-1|TRBV5-1|.|.
CASSLVLNTEAFF
TGCGCCAGCAGCTTGGTATTGAACACTGAAGCTTTCTTT
>TRBJ1-6|TRBV5-4|.|.
CASSLGGQGNSPLHF
TGTGCCAGCAGCTTGGGTGGGCAGGGTAATTCACCCCTCCACTTT
>TRBJ2-7|TRBV2|.|once
CASIPRGARSTYEQYF
TGTGCCAGCATCCCCCGGGGGGCGCGGTCAACCTACGAGCAGTACTTC
>TRBJ1-1|TRBV27|.|.
CASSPQTGLRTEAFF
TGTGCCAGCAGTCCCCAGACAGGTTTGAGAACTGAAGCTTTCTTT
>TRBJ2-5|TRBV7-2|.|.
CASSLEGRWTQYF
TGTGCCAGCAGCTTGGAGGGGCGGTGGACCCAGTACTTC
>TRBJ1-2|TRBV29-1|.|.
CSVIRGVDRGHTF
TGCAGCGTGATCAGGGGAGTCGATCGGGGCCACACCTTC
>TRBJ1-4|TRBV3-1/TRBV3-2|.|.
CASSSSNEKLFF
TGTGCCAGCAGCTCCTCTAATGAAAAACTGTTTTTT
>TRBJ1-5|TRBV30|.|.
CAWSSGSNQPQHF
TGTGCCTGGAGTTCGGGTAGCAATCAGCCCCAGCATTTT
>TRBJ2-3|TRBV9|TRBD2|.
CASSPTSGGDTQYF
TGTGCCAGCAGCCCTACTAGCGGGGGGGATACGCAGTATTTT
>TRBJ2-7|TRBV5-5|.|.
CASSLYESSYEQYF
TGTGCCAGCAGCTTATATGAGAGCTCCTACGAGCAGTACTTC
>TRBJ2-6|TRBV4-2|TRBD1|.
CASSPHLPGQGSGANVLTF
TGTGCCAGCAGCCCCCACCTCCCGGGACAGGGCTCTGGGGCCAACGTCCTGACTTTC
>TRBJ1-2|TRBV29-1|.|.
CSVEEGIGQNYGYTF
TGCAGCGTTGAAGAGGGGATTGGACAGAACTATGGCTACACCTTC
>TRBJ2-7|TRBV10-2|TRBD2|.
CASSDPGRSYEQYF
TGCGCCAGCAGTGACCCCGGGAGGTCCTACGAGCAGTACTTC
>TRBJ1-5|TRBV2|TRBD1|.
CASSLTGVGNQPQHF
TGTGCCAGCAGCCTAACAGGGGTTGGAAATCAGCCCCAGCATTTT
>TRBJ1-2|TRBV5-4|.|.
CASSLGWRQNYGYTF
TGTGCCAGCAGCTTGGGGTGGAGACAGAACTATGGCTACACCTTC
>TRBJ1-3|TRBV7-9|TRBD1|.
CASSKPGQGSSGNTIYF
TGTGCCAGCAGCAAACCGGGACAGGGGAGCTCTGGAAACACCATATATTTT
>TRBJ2-1|TRBV2|TRBD1|.
CASSRQGADNEQFF
TGTGCCAGCAGTCGACAGGGGGCGGACAATGAGCAGTTCTTC
>TRBJ2-1|TRBV5-1|.|.
CASSLVQDEQFF
TGCGCCAGCAGCTTGGTGCAGGATGAGCAGTTCTTC
>TRBJ2-7|TRBV7-2|.|.
CASSWWVSDGGSAEQYF
TGTGCCAGCAGCTGGTGGGTCTCGGACGGAGGTTCGGCCGAGCAGTACTTC
>TRBJ1-3|TRBV6-5|.|.
CASSMGAPGNTIYF
TGTGCCAGCAGCATGGGGGCCCCTGGAAACACCATATATTTT
>TRBJ1-3|TRBV14|.|.
CASSHRTAGNTIYF
TGTGCCAGCAGCCATAGGACAGCCGGAAACACCATATATTTT
>TRBJ2-1|TRBV10-1|.|.
CASSKDFAEQFF
TGCGCCAGCAGTAAGGACTTCGCCGAGCAGTTCTTC
>TRBJ1-5|TRBV18|.|.
CASSPRGVSNQPQHF
TGTGCCAGCTCACCACGGGGAGTTAGCAATCAGCCCCAGCATTTT
>TRBJ2-7|TRBV3-1/TRBV3-2|TRBD2|.
CASSETLAGGYEQYF
TGTGCCAGCAGCGAAACATTAGCGGGGGGGTACGAGCAGTACTTC
>TRBJ2-1|TRBV5-1|.|.
CASSLPQGGAANEQFF
TGCGCCAGCAGCTTGCCCCAGGGCGGGGCGGCGAATGAGCAGTTCTTC
>TRBJ2-7|TRBV19|TRBD2|once
CASSIGGRPDEQYF
TGTGCCAGTAGTATCGGGGGGAGGCCCGACGAGCAGTACTTC
>TRBJ2-7|TRBV5-6|.|.
CASSLGQSYEQYF
TGTGCCAGCAGCTTGGGCCAGTCCTACGAGCAGTACTTC
>TRBJ2-7|TRBV2|.|few
CASRDSAYEQYF
TGTGCCAGCAGGGACAGCGCCTACGAGCAGTACTTC
>TRBJ2-5|TRBV5-1|.|.
CASSPPDIQETQYF
TGCGCCAGCAGCCCGCCGGACATCCAAGAGACCCAGTACTTC
>TRBJ1-1|TRBV29-1|.|.
CSVGKDSQNTEAFF
TGCAGCGTTGGAAAGGACAGCCAGAACACTGAAGCTTTCTTT
>TRBJ1-2|TRBV4-1|TRBD1|.
CASSQPLGQGGGYTF
TGCGCCAGCAGCCAACCCCTGGGACAGGGTGGTGGCTACACCTTC
>TRBJ1-1|TRBV5-4|TRBD1|.
CASSFWTGSRNTEAFF
TGTGCCAGCAGCTTTTGGACAGGGTCGAGGAACACTGAAGCTTTCTTT
>TRBJ1-1|TRBV21-1|.|.
CASSLTKRRQGNTEAFF
TGTGCCAGCTCTTTGACCAAAAGGAGACAGGGGAACACTGAAGCTTTCTTT